The next 27 T cell receptor beta chains were all read from a single sample in a study of metastatic and nonmetastatic thyroid tumors. TCRdb re-analyzed the PCR reads using MiXCR. The sample holds about 46,000 clones, about 25% seen once. Thyroid surgery was preceded by no treatment in any patient. The sequencing input was blood. The receptors stem from a male donor with papillary thyroid cancer or a benign thyroid nodule (not recorded which). Some clones in this sample may be carry-over from other donors' samples.

The gene calls are TRBV6-6 and TRBJ1-1; D perhaps matches TRBD1 (5 bases). There are 14 residues in the CDR3. Trimming stripped 2 bases from V and 4 bases from J, with 11 bases between. The germline gives CDR1 MNHNY, CDR2 SVGAGI (reference sequence). CDR3 DNA sequence: TGTGCCAGCAGTTACAAGGGCGGGGGCACTGAAGCTTTCTTT. This translates into CASSYKGGGTEAFF.

This clone is medium-sized (0.01 to 0.1%) in the sample. CDR3 protein: CASSKSQDSAHEQYF. The CDR3 DNA reads TGTGCCAGCAGCAAGAGTCAGGACTCGGCTCACGAGCAGTACTTC. The chain carries TRBV6-1 and TRBJ2-7; D might be TRBD2 (5 bases). V lost 6 bases and J lost 5, with 20 bases in between. The germline CDR1 and CDR2 sequences are MNHNS and SASEGT. The length of the CDR3 is 15 residues.

In its sample, this clone was seen a few times. J is TRBJ2-2 and V is TRBV6-1, with D possibly TRBD2 on 5 matching bases. V lost 4 bases to trimming and J lost 0 bases, with 9 bases between them. Germline V gives CDR1 MNHNS, CDR2 SASEGT. The length of the CDR3 is 15 residues. CDR3 region: CASSVGIANTGELFF. CDR3 nucleotides: TGTGCCAGCAGTGTCGGGATCGCGAACACCGGGGAGCTGTTTTTT.

The chain joins TRBV27 to TRBJ2-7, with 9 bases matching TRBD1. J gave up 5 bases and V 3 bases, and 8 bases lay outside the gene matches. CDR3 size: 15 residues. Germline assignment: CDR1 MNHEY and CDR2 SMNVEV (reference sequence). The CDR3 DNA is TGTGCCAGCAGTTTGACAACAGGGGGCCCAAACGAGCAGTACTTC. Translating it yields CASSLTTGGPNEQYF.

The chain joins TRBV11-3 to TRBJ2-7; D call uncertain. Trimming stripped 4 bases from V and 4 bases from J, with 17 bases between. CDR1 SGHNT and CDR2 YENEEA come from the germline V gene. There are 15 residues in the CDR3. The CDR3 DNA sequence: TGTGCCAGCAGCTCCGCCCGGTTTATGGCTTACGAGCAGTACTTC. As protein: CASSSARFMAYEQYF.

For this clone: A clone one base away is much larger, so this may be a read error. The chain combines TRBV20-1 with TRBJ2-5; D remains ambiguous. The V end lost 3 bases, the J end lost 9 bases, and 17 bases lay between the germline ends. Germline V gives CDR1 DFQATT, CDR2 SNEGSKA (reference sequence). CDR3 size: 13 residues. The CDR3 is CSASDQAYGSQYF. The CDR3 DNA follows: TGCAGTGCTAGTGACCAGGCGTACGGGTCCCAGTACTTC.

This clone occurred a few times. V usage is TRBV24-1 and J usage is TRBJ2-3; 8 positions agree with TRBD1. V trimming: 0 bases; J trimming: 1 base; junction bases outside the gene matches: 2. The CDR3 is 16 amino acids. CDR1 KGHDR and CDR2 SFDVKD come from the germline V gene. The CDR3 DNA is TGTGCCACCAGTGATTTGGGGACAGGCGGCACAGATACGCAGTATTTT. Protein: CATSDLGTGGTDTQYF.

This chain uses TRBV20-1 with TRBJ2-1; TRBD2 agrees at 12 bases. V lost 5 bases and J lost 9; bases outside the gene matches: 14. The CDR3 is made up of 16 amino acids. Germline V gene sequence: CDR1 DFQATT, CDR2 SNEGSKA (reference sequence). CDR3 sequence reads: CSAFRGLAGGQGEQFF. The CDR3 DNA reads as TGCAGTGCTTTCCGCGGCCTAGCGGGGGGGCAGGGTGAGCAGTTCTTC.

This clone occurred many times. The V and J genes are TRBV11-2 and TRBJ1-1, with D uncertain. Germline-derived CDR1 and CDR2 are SGHAT and FQNNGV. The V and J ends lost 6 bases and 1 base respectively, with 3 bases between them. This CDR3 has 11 residues. CDR3 sequence reads: CASSSNTEAFF. DNA of the CDR3: TGTGCCAGCAGTTCGAACACTGAAGCTTTCTTT.

This clone was seen ten or more times. The J gene is TRBJ2-7, the V gene TRBV7-9; the match to TRBD1 covers 10 bases. This CDR3 has 14 residues. The junction had 3 bases not matched to a gene; V was cut back by 5 bases and J by 2 bases. Germline lookup yields CDR1 SEHNR and CDR2 FQNEAQ (reference sequence). In DNA, the CDR3 is TGTGCCAGCAGCGCCGGGACAGGGGCCTACGAGCAGTACTTC. This gives the protein CASSAGTGAYEQYF.

The table lists this clone with many counts. This chain links TRBV7-3 with TRBJ2-3; D gene ambiguous. Germline-derived CDR1 and CDR2 are SGHTA and FQGTGA. V lost 5 bases and J lost 6, with 9 bases in between. This CDR3 is built from 12 residues. The CDR3 bases are TGTGCCAGCAGCATCTCTGGGGATACGCAGTATTTT. This codes for CASSISGDTQYF.

This sequence joins TRBV7-9 and TRBJ2-7; D is perhaps TRBD2 (7 bases). Trimming shortened V by 3 bases and J by 7 bases, and 19 bases separated the two germline ends. Germline V gene data show CDR1 as SEHNR and CDR2 as FQNEAQ (reference sequence). The CDR3 is 15 residues long. In DNA form, the CDR3 reads TGTGCCAGCAGCTTGGCCGGCAGGGGAGGGGAGGAGCAGTACTTC. The encoded protein is CASSLAGRGGEEQYF.

This clone was seen many times. This chain connects TRBV7-9 to TRBJ2-7; 7 nucleotides line up with TRBD1. The CDR3 loop spans 17 amino acids. Losses at the gene ends were 5 bases for V and 0 bases for J; bases not matched to a gene: 13. Germline CDR1 is SEHNR and CDR2 is FQNEAQ (reference sequence). The CDR3 region has the DNA TGTGCCAGCAGCCCCACAGGGGCCAGCTCCCCCTCCTACGAGCAGTACTTC. Residues: CASSPTGASSPSYEQYF.

The chain recombines TRBV5-8 with TRBJ2-1; 8 positions match TRBD2. The V and J ends lost 5 bases and 5 bases, in that order; junction bases with no gene match: 6. The CDR3 covers 14 residues. The germline V gene encodes CDR1 SGHTS and CDR2 YDEGEE. CDR3 protein: CASRSGGMDNEQFF. As DNA, the CDR3 is TGTGCCAGCAGGTCGGGGGGGATGGACAATGAGCAGTTCTTC.

This clone was seen at least ten times. V usage is TRBV29-1 and J usage is TRBJ2-3; TRBD2 matches at 7 bases. Per the germline V gene, CDR1 is SQVTM and CDR2 is ANQGSEA. The CDR3 is 16 amino acids. Unmatched junction bases numbered 11, after V lost 4 bases and J lost 1 base. CDR3 bases: TGCAGCGTTGGAGGTGGGGGGAGGGTCCGCACAGATACGCAGTATTTT. This sequence encodes CSVGGGGRVRTDTQYF.

The V gene is TRBV7-2, the J gene TRBJ2-5, with TRBD2 matching over 10 bases. V trimming: 6 bases; J trimming: 4 bases; junction bases outside the gene matches: 2. This CDR3 is 13 amino acids long. Germline CDR1 reads SGHTA; CDR2 reads FQGNSA. The CDR3 DNA sequence: TGTGCCAGCAGAACTAGCGGGATAGAGACCCAGTACTTC. This gives the protein CASRTSGIETQYF.

This clone was seen at least ten times. The chain has TRBV7-2 and TRBJ2-1; TRBD2 matches 13 bases. Germline CDR1 is SGHTA and CDR2 is FQGNSA. J was trimmed by 9 bases and V by 4 bases; bases with no gene match: 9. CDR3 size: 16 residues. This chain's CDR3 is CASSWTSGGPGGEQFF. Written as DNA, the CDR3 is TGTGCCAGCAGCTGGACTAGCGGGGGCCCCGGGGGTGAGCAGTTCTTC. Variable domain in full (rest from reference TRBV7-2 and TRBJ2-1): GAGVSQSPSNKVTEKGKDVELRCDPISGHTALYWYRQSLGQGLEFLIYFQGNSAPDKSGLPSDRFSAERTGGSVSTLTIQRTQQEDSAVYLCASSWTSGGPGGEQFFGPGTRLTVL.

V is TRBV20-1 and J is TRBJ2-1, with unresolved D. In germline, CDR1 is DFQATT, CDR2 SNEGSKA (reference sequence). V dropped 1 base and J dropped 4 bases, with 8 bases sitting between them. The CDR3 totals 13 residues. The CDR3 region is CSARGAVYNEQFF. The CDR3 region has the DNA TGCAGTGCTAGAGGAGCAGTATACAATGAGCAGTTCTTC.

This clone was recorded at least ten times. This chain uses TRBV5-4 with TRBJ2-7, with 11 bases fitting TRBD1. Per the germline V gene, CDR1 is SGHNT and CDR2 is YYREEE (reference sequence). With V trimmed by 3 bases and J by 6 bases, 8 bases remained unmatched. The CDR3 has 15 amino acids. The CDR3 sequence is CASSSWTGGITEQYF. CDR3 DNA: TGTGCCAGCAGCTCATGGACAGGGGGCATAACCGAGCAGTACTTC.

This clone was observed many times. This chain connects TRBV3-1 to TRBJ2-5, with 7 nucleotides matching TRBD2. There are 16 residues in the CDR3. With 3 bases clipped from V and 3 bases from J, the junction kept 10 bases outside the gene matches. Germline lookup yields CDR1 LGHDT and CDR2 YNNKEL (reference sequence). The CDR3 region is CASSQGTAAGEETQYF. Here the CDR3 DNA reads TGTGCCAGCAGCCAGGGGACGGCGGCGGGGGAAGAGACCCAGTACTTC.

This sequence joins TRBV20-1 and TRBJ2-2, with TRBD1 identical over 10 bases. The junction had 5 bases not matched to a gene; V was cut back by 3 bases and J by 7 bases. Germline CDR1 DFQATT, CDR2 SNEGSKA (reference sequence). The CDR3 length is 14 residues. CDR3: CSARDRGGVGELFF. In DNA, the CDR3 is TGCAGTGCTAGGGACAGGGGGGGAGTCGGGGAGCTGTTTTTT.

In its sample, this clone was seen many times. The chain employs TRBV28 and TRBJ2-7; D possibly corresponds to TRBD2 (6 bases). The CDR3 has 13 amino acids. Trimming shortened V by 6 bases and J by 6 bases, and 15 bases separated the two germline ends. Germline loops: CDR1 MDHEN, CDR2 SYDVKM. As DNA, the CDR3 is TGTGCCAGCAGACAACTAGCAAACAGCGAGCAGTACTTC. Amino acid sequence: CASRQLANSEQYF.

The sample holds many counts of this clone. Relative to the germline gene, one junction end is altered; a read error may explain this. The V gene is TRBV7-2, the J gene TRBJ2-3; 14 bases map to TRBD2. The CDR3 is made up of 18 amino acids. Germline V gene sequence: CDR1 SGHTA, CDR2 FQGNSA. This chain's CDR3 is CASSFGTSGSWGTNTQYF. The CDR3 nucleotides are TGTGCCAGCAGCTTTGGGACTAGCGGGAGTTGGGGCACAAATACGCAGTATTTT.

The sample holds many counts of this clone. The chain is built from TRBV9 and TRBJ2-4; possibly TRBD1 for D (5 bases). The CDR3 has 14 residues. Germline V CDR1 and CDR2: SGDLS, YYNGEE. The ends were cut back, 5 bases at V and 0 bases at J, with 9 bases in the middle. CDR3 in amino acids: CASSDSLAKNIQYF. As DNA, the CDR3 is TGTGCCAGCAGTGACAGTCTAGCCAAAAACATTCAGTACTTC. Full variable domain (rest looked up from reference TRBV9 and TRBJ2-4): DSGVTQTPKHLITATGQRVTLRCSPRSGDLSVYWYQQSLDQGLQFLIQYYNGEERAKGNILERFSAQQFPDLHSELNLSSLELGDSALYFCASSDSLAKNIQYFGAGTRLSVL.

The chain employs TRBV19 and TRBJ2-3; D call uncertain. V lost 3 bases, J lost 6 bases, and 4 bases lay in between. The CDR3 is 11 amino acids. CDR1 LNHDA and CDR2 SQIVND come from the germline V gene (reference sequence). The CDR3 region is CASSMGDTQYF. Here the CDR3 DNA reads TGTGCCAGTAGTATGGGGGATACGCAGTATTTT.

This clone was counted at least ten times. The V gene is TRBV19, the J gene TRBJ1-5; no clear D gene. V dropped 3 bases and J dropped 7 bases, with 7 bases sitting between them. CDR1 is LNHDA and CDR2 is SQIVND in the germline V gene (reference sequence). This CDR3 is built from 12 residues. The CDR3 loop is CASSMQGQPQHF. The DNA for the CDR3 is TGTGCCAGTAGTATGCAAGGCCAGCCCCAGCATTTT.

This clone has ten or more counts. The genes are TRBV28 and TRBJ1-3; perhaps TRBD1 as D (6 bases). V lost 6 bases to trimming and J lost 2 bases, with 20 bases between them. This CDR3 contains 17 residues. Germline assignment: CDR1 MDHEN and CDR2 SYDVKM. The CDR3 bases are TGTGCCAGCAGCCTTTTAGGGGGGCCGAAAACTGGAAACACCATATATTTT. It specifies CASSLLGGPKTGNTIYF.